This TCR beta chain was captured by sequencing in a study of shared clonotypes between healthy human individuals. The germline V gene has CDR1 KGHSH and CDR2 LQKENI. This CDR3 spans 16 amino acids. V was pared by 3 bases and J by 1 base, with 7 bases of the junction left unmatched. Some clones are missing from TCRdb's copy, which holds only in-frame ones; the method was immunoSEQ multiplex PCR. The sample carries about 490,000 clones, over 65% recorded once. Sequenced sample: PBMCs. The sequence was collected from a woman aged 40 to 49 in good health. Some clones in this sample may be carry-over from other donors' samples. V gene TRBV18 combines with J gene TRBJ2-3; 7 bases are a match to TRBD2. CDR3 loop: CASSPQRGAGTDTQYF. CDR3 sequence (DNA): TGTGCCAGCTCACCCCAGCGGGGCGCGGGCACAGATACGCAGTATTTT. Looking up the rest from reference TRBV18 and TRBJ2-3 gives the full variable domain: NAGVMQNPRHLVRRRGQEARLRCSPMKGHSHVYWYRQLPEEGLKFMVYLQKENIIDESGMPKERFSAEFPKEGPSILRIQQVVRGDSAAYFCASSPQRGAGTDTQYFGPGTRLTVL.